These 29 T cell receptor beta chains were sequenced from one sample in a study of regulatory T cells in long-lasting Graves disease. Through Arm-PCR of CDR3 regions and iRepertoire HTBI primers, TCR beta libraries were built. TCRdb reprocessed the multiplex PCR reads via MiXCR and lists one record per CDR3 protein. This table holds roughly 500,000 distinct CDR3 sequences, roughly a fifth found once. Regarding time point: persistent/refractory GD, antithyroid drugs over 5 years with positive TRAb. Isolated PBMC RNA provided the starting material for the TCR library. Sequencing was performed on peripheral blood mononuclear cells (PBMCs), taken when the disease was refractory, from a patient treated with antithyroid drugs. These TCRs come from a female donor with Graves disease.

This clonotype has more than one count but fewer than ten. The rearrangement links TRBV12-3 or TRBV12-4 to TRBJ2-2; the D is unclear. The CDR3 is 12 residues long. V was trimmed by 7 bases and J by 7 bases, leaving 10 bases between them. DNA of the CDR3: TGTGCCAGCACGCCCCTGGGCGGGGAGCTGTTTTTT. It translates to CASTPLGGELFF.

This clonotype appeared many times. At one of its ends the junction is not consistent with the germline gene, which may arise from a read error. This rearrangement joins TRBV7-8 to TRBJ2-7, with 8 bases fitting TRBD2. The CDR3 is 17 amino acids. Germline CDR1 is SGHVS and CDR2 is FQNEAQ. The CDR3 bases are TGTGCCAGCAGCCTAGCCCGGTACCGGGGGGGAGGCTACGAGCAGTACTTC. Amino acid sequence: CASSLARYRGGGYEQYF.

The CDR3 loop reads CASSTQTGAGEQYF. CDR3 nucleotides: TGTGCCAGCAGTACCCAGACAGGGGCCGGGGAGCAGTACTTC. The V call is TRBV27, the J call TRBJ2-7; TRBD1 matches 8 bases. Germline CDR1 reads MNHEY; CDR2 reads SMNVEV (reference sequence). The CDR3 consists of 14 residues. V shed 5 bases, J shed 7 bases, and the junction held 10 bases outside the gene matches.

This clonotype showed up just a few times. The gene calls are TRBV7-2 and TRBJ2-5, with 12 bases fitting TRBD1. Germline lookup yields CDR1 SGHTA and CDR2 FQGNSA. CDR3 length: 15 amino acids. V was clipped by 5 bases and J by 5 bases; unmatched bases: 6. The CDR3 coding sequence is TGTGCCAGCAGCAACCGGGACAGGGGGCCGGAGACCCAGTACTTC. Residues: CASSNRDRGPETQYF. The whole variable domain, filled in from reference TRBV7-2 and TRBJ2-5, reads GAGVSQSPSNKVTEKGKDVELRCDPISGHTALYWYRQSLGQGLEFLIYFQGNSAPDKSGLPSDRFSAERTGGSVSTLTIQRTQQEDSAVYLCASSNRDRGPETQYFGPGTRLLVL.

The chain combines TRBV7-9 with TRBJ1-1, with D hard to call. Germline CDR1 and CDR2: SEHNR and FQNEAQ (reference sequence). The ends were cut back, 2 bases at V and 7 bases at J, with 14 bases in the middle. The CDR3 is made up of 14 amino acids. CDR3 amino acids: CASSLMIAKSEAFF. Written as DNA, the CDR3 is TGTGCCAGCAGCTTAATGATCGCTAAGAGTGAAGCTTTCTTT.

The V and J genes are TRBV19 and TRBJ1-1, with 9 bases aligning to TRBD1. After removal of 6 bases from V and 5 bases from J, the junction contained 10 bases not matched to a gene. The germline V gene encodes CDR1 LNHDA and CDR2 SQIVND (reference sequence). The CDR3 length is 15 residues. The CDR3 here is CASSTKQGANTEAFF. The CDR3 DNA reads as TGTGCCAGTAGCACTAAACAGGGGGCGAATACTGAAGCTTTCTTT.

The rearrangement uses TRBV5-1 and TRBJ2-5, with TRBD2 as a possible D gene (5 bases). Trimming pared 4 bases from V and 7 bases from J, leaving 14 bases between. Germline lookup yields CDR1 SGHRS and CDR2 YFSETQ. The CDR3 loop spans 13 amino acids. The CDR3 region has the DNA TGCGCCAGCAGCGAGGCATCCGGAGGGACCCAGTACTTC. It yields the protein CASSEASGGTQYF.

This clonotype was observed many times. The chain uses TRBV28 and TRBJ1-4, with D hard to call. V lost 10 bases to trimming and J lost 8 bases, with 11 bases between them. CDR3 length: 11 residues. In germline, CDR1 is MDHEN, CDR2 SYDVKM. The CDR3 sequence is CATAGSEKLFF. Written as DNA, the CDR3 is TGTGCCACCGCCGGGAGCGAAAAACTGTTTTTT.

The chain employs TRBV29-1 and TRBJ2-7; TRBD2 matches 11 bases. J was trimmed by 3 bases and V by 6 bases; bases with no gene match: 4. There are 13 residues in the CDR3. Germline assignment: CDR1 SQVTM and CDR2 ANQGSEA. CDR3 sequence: CSVRGLAVYEQYF. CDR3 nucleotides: TGCAGCGTGAGGGGACTAGCGGTCTACGAGCAGTACTTC.

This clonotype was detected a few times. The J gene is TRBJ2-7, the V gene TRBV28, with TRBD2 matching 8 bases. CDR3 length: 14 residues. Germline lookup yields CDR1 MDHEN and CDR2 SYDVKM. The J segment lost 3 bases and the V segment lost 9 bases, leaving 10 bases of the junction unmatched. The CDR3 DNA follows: TGTGCCAGTAATAGCGGGATTTCGGACTACGAGCAGTACTTC. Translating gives CASNSGISDYEQYF.

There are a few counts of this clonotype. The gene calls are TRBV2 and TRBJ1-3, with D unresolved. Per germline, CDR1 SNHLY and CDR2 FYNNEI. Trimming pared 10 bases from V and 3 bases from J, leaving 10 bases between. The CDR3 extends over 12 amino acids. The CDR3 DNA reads TGTGCCACCTCGATGGATGGAAACACCATATATTTT. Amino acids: CATSMDGNTIYF.

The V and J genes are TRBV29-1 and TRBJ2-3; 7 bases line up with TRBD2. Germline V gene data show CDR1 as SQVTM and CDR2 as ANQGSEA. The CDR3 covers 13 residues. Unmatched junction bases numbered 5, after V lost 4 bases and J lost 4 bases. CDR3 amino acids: CSVGGLRSDTQYF. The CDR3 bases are TGCAGCGTTGGGGGACTAAGATCAGATACGCAGTATTTT.

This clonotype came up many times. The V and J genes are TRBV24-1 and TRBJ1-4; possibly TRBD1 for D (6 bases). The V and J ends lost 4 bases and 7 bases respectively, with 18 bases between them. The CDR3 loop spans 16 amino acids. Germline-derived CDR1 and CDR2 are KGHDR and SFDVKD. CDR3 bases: TGTGCCACCAGTGACCGGGACACCCGGGCGGGTGAAAAACTGTTTTTT. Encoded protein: CATSDRDTRAGEKLFF.

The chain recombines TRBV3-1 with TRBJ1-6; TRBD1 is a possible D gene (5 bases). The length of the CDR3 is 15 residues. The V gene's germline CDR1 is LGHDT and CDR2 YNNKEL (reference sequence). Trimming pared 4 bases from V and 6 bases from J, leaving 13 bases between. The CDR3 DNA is TGTGCCAGCAGCCGTTCCGGGGCCGCTAATTCACCCCTCCACTTT. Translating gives CASSRSGAANSPLHF.

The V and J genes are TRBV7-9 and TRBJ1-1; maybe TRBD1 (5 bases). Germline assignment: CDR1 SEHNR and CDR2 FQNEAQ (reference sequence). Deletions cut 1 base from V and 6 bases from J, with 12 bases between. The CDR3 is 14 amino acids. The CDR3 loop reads CASSLDTGGAEAFF. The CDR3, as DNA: TGTGCCAGCAGCTTAGACACAGGAGGCGCTGAAGCTTTCTTT.

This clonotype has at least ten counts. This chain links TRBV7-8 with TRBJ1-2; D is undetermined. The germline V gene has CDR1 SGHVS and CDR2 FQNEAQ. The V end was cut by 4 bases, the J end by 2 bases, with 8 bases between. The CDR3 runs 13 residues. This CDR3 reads CASSSYGNYGYTF. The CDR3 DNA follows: TGTGCCAGCAGCTCTTACGGAAACTATGGCTACACCTTC. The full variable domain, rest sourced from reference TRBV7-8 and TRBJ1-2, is GAGVSQSPRYKVAKRGQDVALRCDPISGHVSLFWYQQALGQGPEFLTYFQNEAQLDKSGLPSDRFFAERPEGSVSTLKIQRTQQEDSAVYLCASSSYGNYGYTFGSGTRLTVV.

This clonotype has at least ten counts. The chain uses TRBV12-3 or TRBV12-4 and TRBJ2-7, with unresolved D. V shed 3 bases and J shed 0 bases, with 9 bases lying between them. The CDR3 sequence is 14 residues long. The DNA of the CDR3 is TGTGCCAGCAGTTTTATGGCTAGCTCCTACGAGCAGTACTTC. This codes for CASSFMASSYEQYF.

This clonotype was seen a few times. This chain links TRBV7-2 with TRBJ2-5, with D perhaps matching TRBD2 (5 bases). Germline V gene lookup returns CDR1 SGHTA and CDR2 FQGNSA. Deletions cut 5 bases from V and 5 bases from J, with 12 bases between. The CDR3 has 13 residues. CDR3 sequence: CASSPGKAETQYF. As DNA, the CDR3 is TGTGCCAGCAGCCCCGGGAAGGCGGAGACCCAGTACTTC.

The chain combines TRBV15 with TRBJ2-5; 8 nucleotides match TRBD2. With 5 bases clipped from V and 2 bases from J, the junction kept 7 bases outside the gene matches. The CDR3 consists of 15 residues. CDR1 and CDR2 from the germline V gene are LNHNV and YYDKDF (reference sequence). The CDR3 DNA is TGTGCCACCAGCTTAGGACTAGCAGAACAAGAGACCCAGTACTTC. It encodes CATSLGLAEQETQYF.

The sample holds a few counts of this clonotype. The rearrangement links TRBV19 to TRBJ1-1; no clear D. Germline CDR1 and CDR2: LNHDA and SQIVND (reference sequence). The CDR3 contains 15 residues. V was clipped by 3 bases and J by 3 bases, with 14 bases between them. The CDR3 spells CASSIVGDLDTEAFF. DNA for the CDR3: TGTGCCAGTAGTATCGTCGGGGATTTGGACACTGAAGCTTTCTTT.

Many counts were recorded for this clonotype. As DNA, the CDR3 is TGTGCCAGCAGTTTTCAAGGGAGCATAGCTTTCTTT. As protein: CASSFQGSIAFF. The chain has TRBV12-3 or TRBV12-4 and TRBJ1-1; the D is unclear. The V end lost 3 bases, the J end lost 10 bases, and 12 bases lay between the germline ends. The CDR3 covers 12 residues.

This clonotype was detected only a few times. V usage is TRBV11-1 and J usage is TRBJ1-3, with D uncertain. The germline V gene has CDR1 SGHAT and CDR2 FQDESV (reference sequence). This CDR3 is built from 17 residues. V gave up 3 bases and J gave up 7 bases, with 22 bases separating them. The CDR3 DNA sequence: TGTGCCAGCAGCTTCAGTCGAGACCCTATCATCCGCAACACCATATATTTT. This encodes CASSFSRDPIIRNTIYF.

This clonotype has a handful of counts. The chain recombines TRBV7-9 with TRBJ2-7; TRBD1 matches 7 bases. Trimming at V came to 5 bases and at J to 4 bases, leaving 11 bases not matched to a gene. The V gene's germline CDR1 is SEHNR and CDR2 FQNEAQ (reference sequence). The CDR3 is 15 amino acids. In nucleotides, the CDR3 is TGTGCCAGCAGCGACCCGGGACAGCTGAGTTACGAGCAGTACTTC. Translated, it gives CASSDPGQLSYEQYF.

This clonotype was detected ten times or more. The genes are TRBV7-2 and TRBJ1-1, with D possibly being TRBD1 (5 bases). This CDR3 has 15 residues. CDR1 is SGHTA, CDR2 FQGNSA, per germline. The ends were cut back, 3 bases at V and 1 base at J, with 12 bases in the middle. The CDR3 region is CASSFGGSANTEAFF. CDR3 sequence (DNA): TGTGCCAGCAGCTTTGGGGGGTCGGCGAACACTGAAGCTTTCTTT. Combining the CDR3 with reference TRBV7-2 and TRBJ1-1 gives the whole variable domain GAGVSQSPSNKVTEKGKDVELRCDPISGHTALYWYRQSLGQGLEFLIYFQGNSAPDKSGLPSDRFSAERTGGSVSTLTIQRTQQEDSAVYLCASSFGGSANTEAFFGQGTRLTVV.

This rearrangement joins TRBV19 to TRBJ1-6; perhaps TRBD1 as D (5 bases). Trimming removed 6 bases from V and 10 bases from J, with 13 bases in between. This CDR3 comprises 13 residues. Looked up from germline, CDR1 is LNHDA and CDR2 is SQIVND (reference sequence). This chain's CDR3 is CASSDKGDSPLHF. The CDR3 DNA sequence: TGTGCCAGTAGCGACAAAGGGGACTCACCCCTCCACTTT.

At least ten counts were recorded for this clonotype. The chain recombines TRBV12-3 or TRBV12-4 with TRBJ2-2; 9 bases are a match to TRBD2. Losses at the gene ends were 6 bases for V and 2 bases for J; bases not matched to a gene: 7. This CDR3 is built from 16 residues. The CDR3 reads CASSKSGRPNTGELFF. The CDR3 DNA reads TGTGCCAGCAGCAAGAGCGGGAGGCCAAACACCGGGGAGCTGTTTTTT.

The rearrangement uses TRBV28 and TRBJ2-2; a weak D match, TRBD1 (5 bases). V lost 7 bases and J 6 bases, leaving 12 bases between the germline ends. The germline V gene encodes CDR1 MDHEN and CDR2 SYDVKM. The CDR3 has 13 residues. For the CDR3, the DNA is TGTGCCAGCACGTCGGAAGGGGCCGGGGAGCTGTTTTTT. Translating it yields CASTSEGAGELFF.

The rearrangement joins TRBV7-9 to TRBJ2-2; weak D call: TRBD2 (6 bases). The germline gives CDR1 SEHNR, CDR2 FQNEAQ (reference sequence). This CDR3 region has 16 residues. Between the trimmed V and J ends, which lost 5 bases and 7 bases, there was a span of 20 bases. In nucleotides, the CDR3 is TGTGCCAGCAGCCAAGAGACTAGTCTTTGGGTCGGGGAGCTGTTTTTT. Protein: CASSQETSLWVGELFF.

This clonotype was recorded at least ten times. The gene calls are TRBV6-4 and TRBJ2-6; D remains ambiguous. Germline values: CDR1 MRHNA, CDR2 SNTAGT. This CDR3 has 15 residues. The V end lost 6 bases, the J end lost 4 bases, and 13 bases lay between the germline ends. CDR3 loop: CASSSTLSGANVLTF. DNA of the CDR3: TGTGCCAGCAGCTCCACTCTCTCGGGGGCCAACGTCCTGACTTTC.